Each of the 7 T cell receptor beta chains below was sequenced from the same sample in a study of shared clonotypes between healthy human individuals. Generated by immunoSEQ multiplex PCR, the TCRdb table keeps only in-frame clones and is missing some. The sample yields roughly 680,000 clones, roughly two thirds seen once. The sample consisted of memory CD4+ T cells sorted from blood. Subset reported: CD45RA-negative fraction. These TCRs come from a woman between 25 and 40 years old in good health.

The chain couples TRBV6-5 to TRBJ1-2; D unresolved. This CDR3 comprises 15 residues. The germline V gene has CDR1 MNHEY and CDR2 SVGAGI. Trimming stripped 5 bases from V and 2 bases from J, with 15 bases between. CDR3 sequence (DNA): TGTGCCAGCAGTCAAAGCCCGACACTCAACTATGGCTACACCTTC. It encodes CASSQSPTLNYGYTF.

The chain has TRBV7-2 and TRBJ2-7; tentative D call: TRBD2 (5 bases). Trimming removed 2 bases from V and 2 bases from J, with 13 bases in between. The CDR3 spans 15 residues. From germline, CDR1 is SGHTA and CDR2 FQGNSA. CDR3 in DNA: TGTGCCAGCAGCTTAAGTGGGAGAGGGACCTACGAGCAGTACTTC. This gives the protein CASSLSGRGTYEQYF. Complete variable domain (other parts from reference TRBV7-2 and TRBJ2-7): GAGVSQSPSNKVTEKGKDVELRCDPISGHTALYWYRQSLGQGLEFLIYFQGNSAPDKSGLPSDRFSAERTGGSVSTLTIQRTQQEDSAVYLCASSLSGRGTYEQYFGPGTRLTVT.

This chain links TRBV14 with TRBJ2-1; 10 nucleotides align to TRBD2. This CDR3 is 17 amino acids long. CDR1 SGHDN and CDR2 FVKESK come from the germline V gene. Trimming cost V 0 bases and J 2 bases; bases outside gene matches: 4. The CDR3 loop reads CASSQEIAGGPYNEQFF. As DNA, the CDR3 is TGTGCCAGCAGCCAAGAAATAGCGGGAGGACCCTACAATGAGCAGTTCTTC.

V is TRBV5-6 and J is TRBJ1-4, with 7 bases fitting TRBD1. This CDR3 comprises 16 residues. V lost 4 bases, J lost 6 bases, and 12 bases stayed unmatched. The V gene's germline CDR1 is SGHDT and CDR2 YYEEEE. This CDR3 reads CASSNLEGAVDEKLFF. The CDR3 DNA is TGTGCCAGCAGCAACTTGGAGGGGGCGGTTGATGAAAAACTGTTTTTT.

This clone was observed a few times. The chain carries TRBV27 and TRBJ1-1, with D unresolved. The CDR3 runs 11 residues. CDR1 and CDR2 from the germline V gene are MNHEY and SMNVEV (reference sequence). V was trimmed by 8 bases and J by 10 bases, leaving 14 bases between them. CDR3 region: CASVSFRGAFF. The CDR3 DNA reads TGTGCCAGCGTTTCATTTCGGGGAGCTTTCTTT.

V gene TRBV6-4 combines with J gene TRBJ1-5, with 7 bases that match TRBD1. The CDR3 sequence is 15 residues long. Germline CDR1 MRHNA, CDR2 SNTAGT. Unmatched junction bases numbered 13, after V lost 11 bases and J lost 3 bases. The CDR3 loop reads CAPQSPGQVNQPQHF. The CDR3 DNA reads as TGTGCCCCCCAGTCCCCAGGACAGGTCAATCAGCCCCAGCATTTT.

This clone was picked up a small number of times. The chain links TRBV28 to TRBJ1-3; D unclear. The germline V gene has CDR1 MDHEN and CDR2 SYDVKM. The V end lost 5 bases, the J end lost 1 base, and 15 bases lay between the germline ends. The CDR3 totals 16 residues. CDR3 sequence (DNA): TGTGCCAGCAGTACCGGGATTGGTGTATCTGGAAACACCATATATTTT. Protein: CASSTGIGVSGNTIYF.